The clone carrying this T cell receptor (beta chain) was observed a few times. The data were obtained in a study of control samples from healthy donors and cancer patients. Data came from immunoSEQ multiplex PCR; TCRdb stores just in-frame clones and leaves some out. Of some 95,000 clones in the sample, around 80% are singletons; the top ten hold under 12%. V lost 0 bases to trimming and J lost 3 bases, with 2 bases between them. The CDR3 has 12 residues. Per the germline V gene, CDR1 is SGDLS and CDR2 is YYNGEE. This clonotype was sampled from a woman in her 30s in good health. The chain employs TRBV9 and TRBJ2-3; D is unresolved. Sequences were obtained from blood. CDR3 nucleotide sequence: TGTGCCAGCAGCGTAGAAACAGATACGCAGTATTTT. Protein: CASSVETDTQYF.